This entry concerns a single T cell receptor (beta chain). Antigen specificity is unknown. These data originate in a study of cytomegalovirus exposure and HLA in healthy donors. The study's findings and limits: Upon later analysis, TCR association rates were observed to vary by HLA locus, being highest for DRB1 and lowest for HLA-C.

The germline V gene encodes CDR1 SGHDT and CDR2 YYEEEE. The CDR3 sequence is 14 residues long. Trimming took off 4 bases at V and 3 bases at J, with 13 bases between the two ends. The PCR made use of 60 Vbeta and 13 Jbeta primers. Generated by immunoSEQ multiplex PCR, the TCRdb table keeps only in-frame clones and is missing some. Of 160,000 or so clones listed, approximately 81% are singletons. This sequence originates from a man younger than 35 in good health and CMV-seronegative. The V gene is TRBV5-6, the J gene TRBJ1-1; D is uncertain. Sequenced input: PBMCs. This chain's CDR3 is CASSPPGGYTEAFF. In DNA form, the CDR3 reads TGTGCCAGCAGCCCGCCCGGCGGCTACACTGAAGCTTTCTTT. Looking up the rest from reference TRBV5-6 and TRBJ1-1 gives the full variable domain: DAGVTQSPTHLIKTRGQQVTLRCSPKSGHDTVSWYQQALGQGPQFIFQYYEEEERQRGNFPDRFSGHQFPNYSSELNVNALLLGDSALYLCASSPPGGYTEAFFGQGTRLTVV.